These 21 T cell receptor beta chains share one sample of origin, sequenced in a study of response to subunit inactivated influenza vaccine (dated by TCRdb to 2016 to 2018). The library was made by RT-PCR. For sequencing, an Illumina HiSeq 2500 was employed. Through fastp at Q25 and MiXCR, TCRdb rebuilt clones from the public reads, retaining in-frame beta chains. When rows share a CDR3 protein, they turn into one entry using the most common DNA and genes. Recorded for this sample are hundreds of thousands of distinct CDR3 sequences; 7.5% to 8.5% of them occurred a single time. The ten most abundant clones make up 10% to 15% of the sample. Sequenced here: PBMCs from blood, sampled less than 30 months after vaccination. The receptor set was obtained from a man aged 50-75 years who received an inactivated influenza vaccine. Donor details come from another sample of the same person, matched by shared clones.

This clonotype was seen ten or more times. The rearrangement joins TRBV28 to TRBJ2-7; 7 nucleotides match TRBD1. Germline loops: CDR1 MDHEN, CDR2 SYDVKM. The CDR3 contains 14 residues. The junction had 5 bases not matched to a gene; V was cut back by 1 base and J by 5 bases. DNA of the CDR3: TGTGCCAGCAGTTTATACGGGACAGCCGACGAGCAGTACTTC. It translates to CASSLYGTADEQYF. Full variable domain (outside the CDR3, taken from reference TRBV28 and TRBJ2-7): DVKVTQSSRYLVKRTGEKVFLECVQDMDHENMFWYRQDPGLGLRLIYFSYDVKMKEKGDIPEGYSVSREKKERFSLILESASTNQTSMYLCASSLYGTADEQYFGPGTRLTVT.

The V and J genes are TRBV29-1 and TRBJ2-3; 8 bases are a match to TRBD2. Germline loops: CDR1 SQVTM, CDR2 ANQGSEA. Unmatched junction bases numbered 4, after V lost 5 bases and J lost 3 bases. The CDR3 runs to 13 residues. CDR3 DNA: TGCAGCGTTCCTCGGGGGGGTACAGATACGCAGTATTTT. As protein: CSVPRGGTDTQYF.

This clonotype was picked up many times. The chain uses TRBV27 and TRBJ2-3; 13 bases are a match to TRBD2. The ends lost 6 bases at V and 7 bases at J; junction bases unmatched: 7. Germline loops: CDR1 MNHEY, CDR2 SMNVEV (reference sequence). The CDR3 sequence is 15 residues long. CDR3 residues: CASSAGTSGKNTQYF. The CDR3 DNA reads as TGTGCCAGCAGCGCCGGGACTAGCGGGAAGAATACGCAGTATTTT.

This clonotype was counted ten times or more. V is TRBV28 and J is TRBJ2-2; 9 bases agree with TRBD2. Unmatched junction bases numbered 7, after V lost 4 bases and J lost 4 bases. Germline CDR1 MDHEN, CDR2 SYDVKM. The CDR3 has 16 residues. CDR3 in DNA: TGTGCCAGCAGTTGCGGGAGGGATAAATGCACCGGGGAGCTGTTTTTT. This gives the protein CASSCGRDKCTGELFF.

In this sample, this clonotype turned up a few times. The genes are TRBV20-1 and TRBJ2-3; 9 bases map to TRBD2. The CDR3 length is 15 residues. Germline CDR1 DFQATT, CDR2 SNEGSKA (reference sequence). V shed 2 bases, J shed 4 bases, and the junction held 7 bases outside the gene matches. CDR3 nucleotides: TGCAGTGCTAGAAGACTAGCGGAAGTTGCAGATACGCAGTATTTT. This gives the protein CSARRLAEVADTQYF.

This clonotype was observed a handful of times. The chain joins TRBV7-8 to TRBJ2-3, with 8 bases fitting TRBD2. This CDR3 region has 14 residues. Per germline, CDR1 SGHVS and CDR2 FQNEAQ. V lost 5 bases, J lost 8 bases, and 9 bases stayed unmatched. The CDR3 spells CASSPHRGGGTQYF. The CDR3 DNA is TGTGCCAGCAGCCCCCACCGGGGGGGAGGTACGCAGTATTTT.

This clonotype was counted at least ten times. The chain joins TRBV20-1 to TRBJ2-5; 9 bases fit TRBD1. Trimming took 3 bases from V and 1 from J; bases not matched to a gene: 6. The V gene's germline CDR1 is DFQATT and CDR2 SNEGSKA (reference sequence). The CDR3 totals 15 residues. The CDR3 protein is CSASRTGDFQETQYF. In DNA form, the CDR3 reads TGCAGTGCTAGTAGGACAGGGGACTTCCAAGAGACCCAGTACTTC.

The V and J genes are TRBV9 and TRBJ2-1; D might be TRBD2 (5 bases). The CDR3 length is 15 residues. V dropped 0 bases and J dropped 2 bases, with 9 bases sitting between them. CDR1 is SGDLS, CDR2 YYNGEE, per germline. Here the CDR3 DNA reads TGTGCCAGCAGCGTAGCTAGCCCCCCCTACAATGAGCAGTTCTTC. Its protein product is CASSVASPPYNEQFF.

CDR3 protein: CASSIGHTETQYF. The CDR3, as DNA: TGTGCCAGCAGCATAGGACATACGGAGACCCAGTACTTC. The rearrangement uses TRBV7-2 and TRBJ2-5, with D tentatively TRBD1 (5 bases). V lost 5 bases and J 5 bases, leaving 12 bases between the germline ends. Germline V gene lookup returns CDR1 SGHTA and CDR2 FQGNSA. This CDR3 has 13 amino acids.

This chain uses TRBV4-3 with TRBJ1-2; no clear D. V was trimmed by 0 bases and J by 4 bases, leaving 15 bases between them. The CDR3 is 16 residues long. CDR1 and CDR2 from the germline V gene are LGHNA and YSLEER. CDR3 protein: CASSQEWAALTYGYTF. The CDR3 bases are TGCGCCAGCAGCCAAGAATGGGCAGCCTTAACCTATGGCTACACCTTC.

The sample holds many counts of this clonotype. The rearrangement uses TRBV14 and TRBJ2-1, with 8 bases aligning to TRBD2. CDR1 SGHDN and CDR2 FVKESK come from the germline V gene. V shed 0 bases, J shed 1 base, and the junction held 5 bases outside the gene matches. The CDR3 is made up of 17 amino acids. The CDR3 is CASSQDVSGISYNEQFF. For the CDR3, the DNA is TGTGCCAGCAGCCAAGATGTTAGCGGGATTTCCTACAATGAGCAGTTCTTC.

This clonotype was observed a few times. J is TRBJ1-2 and V is TRBV29-1; the match to TRBD1 covers 9 bases. Germline CDR1 SQVTM, CDR2 ANQGSEA. V shed 7 bases, J shed 8 bases, and the junction held 5 bases outside the gene matches. CDR3 length: 11 amino acids. Here the CDR3 DNA reads TGCAGCGCTGGGACAGGGTTGGGCTACACCTTC. Translated, it gives CSAGTGLGYTF.

This rearrangement joins TRBV7-2 to TRBJ2-5; TRBD1 is a possible D gene (6 bases). V gave up 2 bases and J gave up 5 bases, with 15 bases separating them. The CDR3 loop spans 15 amino acids. CDR1 SGHTA and CDR2 FQGNSA come from the germline V gene. The CDR3 here is CASSLSWAGVETQYF. Here the CDR3 DNA reads TGTGCCAGCAGCTTAAGTTGGGCAGGGGTCGAGACCCAGTACTTC.

This clonotype showed up many times. V is TRBV5-1 and J is TRBJ2-2; D gene ambiguous. The CDR3 is made up of 12 amino acids. The V gene lost 0 bases and the J gene lost 7 bases, with 4 bases spanning the gap. Germline CDR1 and CDR2: SGHRS and YFSETQ. The DNA of the CDR3 is TGCGCCAGCAGCTTGGTGGGCGGGGAGCTGTTTTTT. Its protein is CASSLVGGELFF.

This clonotype appeared a few times. V gene TRBV5-1 combines with J gene TRBJ2-7; 9 nucleotides align to TRBD1. Germline values: CDR1 SGHRS, CDR2 YFSETQ. The V gene end was trimmed by 1 base and the J gene end by 5 bases; junction bases not matched to a gene: 4. The CDR3 consists of 14 residues. In DNA, the CDR3 is TGCGCCAGCAGCTTGAGACAGGGGGGGAACGAGCAGTACTTC. Translated, it gives CASSLRQGGNEQYF.

At least ten counts were recorded for this clonotype. The gene calls are TRBV10-3 and TRBJ2-2, with TRBD1 matching 10 bases. The germline V gene encodes CDR1 ENHRY and CDR2 SYGVKD. The ends lost 6 bases at V and 2 bases at J; junction bases unmatched: 3. The CDR3 has 15 amino acids. In nucleotides, the CDR3 is TGTGCCATCAGGGGGACAGGGGCCAACACCGGGGAGCTGTTTTTT. It codes for CAIRGTGANTGELFF.

This clonotype was observed many times. The chain carries TRBV10-3 and TRBJ2-7, with 8 nucleotides matching TRBD1. Trimming removed 6 bases from V and 6 bases from J; junction bases left unmatched: 10. Per germline, CDR1 ENHRY and CDR2 SYGVKD. The CDR3 consists of 14 residues. The CDR3 sequence: CAISTGQGRREQYF. The CDR3 bases are TGTGCCATCAGCACAGGACAGGGTAGGCGCGAGCAGTACTTC.

The rearrangement uses TRBV25-1 and TRBJ1-4, with D possibly TRBD1 on 6 matching bases. Germline CDR1 reads MGHDK; CDR2 reads SYGVNS. V lost 4 bases to trimming and J lost 0 bases, with 9 bases between them. This CDR3 has 15 residues. CDR3 in DNA: TGTGCCAGCAGTGTAAGACAGGCAACTAATGAAAAACTGTTTTTT. It is translated as CASSVRQATNEKLFF.

V and J are TRBV18 and TRBJ2-1; 8 nucleotides match TRBD2. Germline values: CDR1 KGHSH, CDR2 LQKENI. The V gene end was trimmed by 4 bases and the J gene end by 8 bases; junction bases not matched to a gene: 13. The CDR3 has 16 residues. This CDR3 is CASSREAGGAGYEQFF. The CDR3 DNA is TGTGCCAGCTCACGGGAAGCCGGGGGGGCTGGATATGAGCAGTTCTTC.

This clonotype was counted between two and nine times. This chain joins TRBV10-3 and TRBJ2-3, with 7 bases matching TRBD2. The germline gives CDR1 ENHRY, CDR2 SYGVKD. V shed 2 bases, J shed 2 bases, and the junction held 4 bases outside the gene matches. The CDR3 consists of 15 residues. The CDR3 loop is CAISETSGATDTQYF. CDR3 nucleotides: TGTGCCATCAGTGAGACGAGCGGGGCCACAGATACGCAGTATTTT.

The rearrangement joins TRBV7-7 to TRBJ2-5; D may be TRBD2 (6 bases). Germline V gives CDR1 SSHAT, CDR2 FNYEAQ (reference sequence). The CDR3 contains 14 residues. The V and J ends lost 5 bases and 5 bases respectively, with 15 bases between them. CDR3 sequence reads: CASSRVGGWETQYF. Here the CDR3 DNA reads TGTGCCAGCAGCCGAGTTGGAGGGTGGGAGACCCAGTACTTC.